The source of this T cell receptor beta chain is a study of cytomegalovirus exposure and HLA in healthy donors (dated by TCRdb to about 2017). Regarding the complete study: An earlier analysis of a few hundred of the donors reported about 260 Gb of sequence data and 90 million to 120 million unique TCR beta sequences obtained from roughly 180 million T cells. Roughly 320 gigabases of sequencing data and around 85 million unique TCR sequences made up an early release that covered approximately 700 HLA-typed donors. Among the approximately 400 genotyped donors, around 81% belonged to the genetic ancestry cluster associated with self-reported Caucasian donors. The study aimed to test whether cataloging public T cell receptors could reveal signatures of past pathogen exposure. The study profiled the T cell repertoires of some 610 subjects by immunosequencing and related them to cytomegalovirus serostatus. Along with the roughly 700-subject first cohort, a separate validation cohort of more than 90 different subjects was used. To predict cytomegalovirus infection status, the study brought together high-throughput TCR immunosequencing, statistical association of individual TCRs with disease status, and machine learning. A later analysis re-examined previously published TCR beta repertoires from over 500 donors and added high-resolution HLA genotyping to investigate patterns of TCR occurrence. The later analysis used no new phenotypic data to find candidate immune exposures, relying instead on TCR beta sequences and their occurrence across donors. An earlier analysis of approximately 630 of the donors applied high-throughput TCR beta sequencing to assess whether each TCR beta V gene segment acted as functional or pseudogenic. Donor age, sex, ethnicity and CMV serostatus were compiled together with the repertoire data. Genome-wide SNP genotypes for about 65% of the roughly 670 donors were used in a later genetic analysis, which treated that subset as a discovery cohort. All discovery cohort repertoires had been generated using a single sequencing platform. Both class I and class II loci were covered by HLA typing, at four-digit resolution. The number of typed donors differed by locus: about 620-640 for A, B, C, DRB1 and DQB1; about 520 for DQA1; 606 for DPA1; and some 470 for DPB1. A handful of DR-DQ haplotypes were handled as single units for association and clustering because linkage in the cohort was strong. Among some 410 genotyped donors of the cohort, an average of roughly 240,000 unique TCR beta nucleotide sequences were sequenced per donor, approximately 20% of them non-productive. Summary of the overall study and its limitations: The classifier was reported to diagnose cytomegalovirus status with high specificity and sensitivity in both the original cohort and the validation cohort. In an earlier analysis of 500 to 650 of the donors, most TCR beta V segments appeared in productive rearrangements about 87% or about 30% of the time, broadly matching IMGT annotations. A later genetic analysis associated a missense DCLRE1C variant with V-gene and J-gene trimming of TCR beta chains, and an independent cohort replicated the association. In a later analysis, several top co-occurrence clusters were reported to appear linked to parvovirus B19, influenza, CMV and Epstein-Barr virus. Sequencing depth was assumed to be roughly uniform across donors in the presence/absence analyses, though that assumption may not hold. In a later analysis, about 17,000 TCR beta sequences were associated with specific HLA alleles at a false discovery rate of 0.05. HLA typing was unavailable for some donors at each locus, so association tests used only the typed subset. Because the 87-base-pair reads could not distinguish some IMGT-functional V segments, including TRBV6-2 and TRBV6-3, those segments were excluded. In a later analysis, the rate of TCR association differed among HLA loci, with DRB1 alleles having the most associated TCRs and HLA-C alleles having the fewest. In a later genetic analysis, fewer N-insertions in productive TCRs were reported among donors in an Asian-associated ancestry cluster than the roughly 640-donor mean. Compared with equally common non-associated chains, HLA-associated TCR beta chains in a later analysis were more clonally expanded and had lower generation probabilities. Three of the identified cytomegalovirus-associated TCR beta chains were confirmed in vitro to be specific for cytomegalovirus antigens. The authors suggested that the approach could potentially be extended to other disease states and immunological phenotypes. Because counts were too low, roughly 18 rarely observed V segments, including chromosome 9 orphons, were left out of the earlier analysis of approximately 500 of the donors. Most CMV-associated TCR beta chains appeared to be HLA-restricted in a later analysis, and the HLA associations seemed to be driven largely by CMV exposure. A further reported finding was that TCR beta sequences accurately predicted the HLA-A and HLA-B alleles for most subjects in the first cohort. This cohort had only TCR beta chains sequenced, and the lack of alpha or paired-chain data limited which features could be detected. Correlated functional status among segregating V segments might be attributable to linkage disequilibrium, but an unknown experimental factor could not be ruled out. Assigning TCR associations to individual alleles was difficult when HLA alleles, especially DR and DQ, strongly co-occurred. A group of highly shared sequence variants was considered likely to be a technical artifact of the sequencing pipeline. Immune exposure information for the cohort was limited to CMV serostatus. In the study, around 160 TCR beta chains were listed as associated with cytomegalovirus. Across donors, most TCR sequences were observed very rarely, whereas some public TCRs were present in many individuals.

In total, 500 to 700 healthy bone marrow donors made up the cohort. At the time of sampling, every cohort member was nominally healthy, though immune exposures that went unrecorded were likely present. The donor tested CMV seronegative, placing the donor among the 350 or so seronegative members of the cohort. A peripheral blood sample was collected from each donor, and TCR beta sequencing was performed on peripheral blood mononuclear cells. The Qiagen DNeasy Blood Extraction Kit was used to extract genomic DNA from the blood cell samples. The cysteine opens and the phenylalanine closes a CDR3 of 14 amino acids. Of all the DNA, just the CDR3 is kept, 42 bases in frame from base 1. Taken from the germline V gene, the CDR1 and CDR2 loops are SGHAT and FQNNGV. At the junction V is shortened by 3 bases and J by 6 bases; bases outside the gene matches: 4. About this clone: Its antigen remains undetermined. Base qualities are not at hand, and no much larger clone is one base apart.

The library was generated by the immunoSEQ multiplex PCR assay. A mixture of 60 forward primers for TCR Vbeta segments and 13 reverse primers for TCR Jbeta segments was used in the multiplex PCR. The CDR3 region of rearranged TCR beta genes was amplified from genomic DNA with a multiplex PCR assay. Amplified TCR beta libraries were sequenced as 87-base-pair reads on the Illumina HiSeq System. From the authors' description of their analysis: In a later analysis, 77 million or so unique TCR beta chains were counted across the roughly 700 repertoires, and roughly 11 million of these chains were shared by at least two donors. To remove PCR and sequencing errors, raw reads were error-corrected and collapsed into unique sequences using a nearest-neighbor algorithm that merged closely related sequences. V, D and J gene segments were assigned by aligning CDR3 sequences to IMGT reference sequences. For a sequence to be retained, at least a six-nucleotide match to both a V gene segment and a J gene segment was required. Rearrangements were called productive when the CDR3 lacked stop codons and stayed in frame with V and J; all others were non-productive. Following IMGT convention, CDR3 was defined as the stretch from the second conserved V-encoded cysteine up to the conserved J-encoded phenylalanine. In an earlier analysis of around 540 of the donors, sequences lacking an unambiguous match to a single V gene segment were excluded. An earlier analysis of a few hundred of the donors called V segments functional above 56.7% productive rearrangements and segregating when the between-donor standard deviation exceeded 5%. A statistical classification framework was developed to diagnose cytomegalovirus status using the catalog of TCR beta chain sequences. V and J gene assignment, in a later analysis, came from comparing TCR nucleotide sequences with IMGT/GENE-DB human TR gene sequences. A later analysis assigned CDR3 sequences and most-parsimonious VDJ recombination scenarios with the TCRdist pipeline. In a later analysis, each TCR beta chain was defined by its CDR3 amino acid sequence together with its V-gene family, and reads lacking a unique V-gene family were excluded. To address suspected cross-contamination and a sequencing artifact, a later analysis removed a few hundred highly shared, low-generation-probability nucleotide sequences. For each public chain, a later analysis derived a clonal expansion index from normalized ranks of inferred template counts within each repertoire. Generation probabilities in a later analysis came from a VDJ recombination model fitted to out-of-frame rearrangements, and those results were checked against IGoR. A later analysis scored TCR-TCR, TCR-HLA and TCR-CMV co-occurrence with hypergeometric tests, applying a repertoire-size bias correction to TCR pairs. False discovery rates were estimated in a later analysis by permuting HLA or CMV assignments 20 times. In a later analysis, co-occurring TCRs were grouped using DBSCAN, and TCRdist sequence similarity was added for clustering within HLA-allele-positive subsets. Repertoires with fewer than 30,000 or more than 120,000 public chains, plus five repertoires with anomalous nucleotide sharing, were excluded from co-occurrence clustering. The source is immuneACCESS, and TCRdb retained only in-frame sequences with V and J called. Part of the clones is not carried over; for the studies checked, unresolved V genes explain less than half of this, and the remainder is unexplained. V and J calls and clone size are as listed in that table; D and trimming were resolved from the DNA. The sample includes about 150,000 clones, with 60% to 85% observed a single time. Around 3.6% of the sample goes to the ten largest clones.

Source material: PBMCs. The sequence joins TRBV11-2 to TRBJ1-5, with 8 bases matching TRBD1. The TCR originated in a woman aged 40 to 50 in good health and CMV-seronegative. This receptor has the CDR3 CASSFGQGVQPQHF. The bases read TGTGCCAGCAGCTTTGGACAGGGTGTTCAGCCCCAGCATTTT.